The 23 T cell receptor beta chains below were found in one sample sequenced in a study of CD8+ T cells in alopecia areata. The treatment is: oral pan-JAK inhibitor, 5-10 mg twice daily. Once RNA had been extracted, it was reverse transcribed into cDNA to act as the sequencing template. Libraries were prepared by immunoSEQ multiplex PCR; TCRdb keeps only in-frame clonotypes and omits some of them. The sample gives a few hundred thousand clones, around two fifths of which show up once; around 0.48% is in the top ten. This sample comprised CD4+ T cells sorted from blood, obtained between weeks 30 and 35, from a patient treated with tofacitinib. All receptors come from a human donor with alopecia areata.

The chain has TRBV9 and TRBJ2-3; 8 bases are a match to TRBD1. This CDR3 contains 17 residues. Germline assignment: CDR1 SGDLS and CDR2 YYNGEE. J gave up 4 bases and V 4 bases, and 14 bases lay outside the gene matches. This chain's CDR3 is CASSLRTGPHGADTQYF. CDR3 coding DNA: TGTGCCAGCAGCTTACGGACAGGGCCACACGGGGCAGATACGCAGTATTTT.

CDR3 in DNA: TGTGCCGCAGCAGGGGGGGACAGGAAACCGTACGAGCAGTACTTC. It yields the protein CAAAGGDRKPYEQYF. The chain joins TRBV6-1 to TRBJ2-7; D perhaps matches TRBD1 (8 bases). This CDR3 has 15 residues. Germline CDR1 MNHNS, CDR2 SASEGT. The V gene lost 11 bases and the J gene lost 4 bases, with 24 bases spanning the gap.

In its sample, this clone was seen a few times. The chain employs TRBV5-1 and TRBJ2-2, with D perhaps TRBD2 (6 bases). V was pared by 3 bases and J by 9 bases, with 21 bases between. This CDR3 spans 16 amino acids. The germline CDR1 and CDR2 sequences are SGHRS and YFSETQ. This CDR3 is CASSSPRLEGTRELFF. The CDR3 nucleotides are TGCGCCAGCAGCTCCCCGAGACTAGAGGGGACCCGGGAGCTGTTTTTT.

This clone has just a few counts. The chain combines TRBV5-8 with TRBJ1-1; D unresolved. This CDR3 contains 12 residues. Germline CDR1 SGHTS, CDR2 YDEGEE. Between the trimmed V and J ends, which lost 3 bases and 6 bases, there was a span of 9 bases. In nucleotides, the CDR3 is TGTGCCAGCAGCTCCCGGAGTTCTGAAGCTTTCTTT. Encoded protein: CASSSRSSEAFF.

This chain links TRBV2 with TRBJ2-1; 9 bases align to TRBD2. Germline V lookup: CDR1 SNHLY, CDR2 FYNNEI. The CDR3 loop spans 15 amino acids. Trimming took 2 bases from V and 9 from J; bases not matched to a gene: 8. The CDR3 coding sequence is TGTGCCAGCAGTGAACGGCTAGCGGGGTACGGTGAGCAGTTCTTC. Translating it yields CASSERLAGYGEQFF.

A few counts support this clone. The CDR3: CASSPDQVLVNEQFF. The CDR3 coding sequence is TGTGCCAGCAGCCCCGACCAGGTCCTTGTGAATGAGCAGTTCTTC. V usage is TRBV7-9 and J usage is TRBJ2-1; D call uncertain. Trimming removed 5 bases from V and 7 bases from J, with 18 bases in between. This CDR3 is 15 amino acids long. The germline CDR1 and CDR2 sequences are SEHNR and FQNEAQ (reference sequence).

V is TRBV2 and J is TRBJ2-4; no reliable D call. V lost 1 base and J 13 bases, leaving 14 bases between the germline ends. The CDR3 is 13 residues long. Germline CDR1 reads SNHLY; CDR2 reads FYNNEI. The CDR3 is CASSEDQQLPQYF. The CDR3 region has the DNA TGTGCCAGCAGTGAAGACCAACAACTCCCCCAGTACTTC. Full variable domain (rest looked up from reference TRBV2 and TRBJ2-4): EPEVTQTPSHQVTQMGQEVILRCVPISNHLYFYWYRQILGQKVEFLVSFYNNEISEKSEIFDDQFSVERPDGSNFTLKIRSTKLEDSAMYFCASSEDQQLPQYFGAGTRLSVL.

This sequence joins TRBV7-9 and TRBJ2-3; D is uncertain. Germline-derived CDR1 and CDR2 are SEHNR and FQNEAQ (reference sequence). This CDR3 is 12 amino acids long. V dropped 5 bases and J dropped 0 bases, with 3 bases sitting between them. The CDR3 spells CASSVSTDTQYF. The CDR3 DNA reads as TGTGCCAGCAGCGTAAGCACAGATACGCAGTATTTT.

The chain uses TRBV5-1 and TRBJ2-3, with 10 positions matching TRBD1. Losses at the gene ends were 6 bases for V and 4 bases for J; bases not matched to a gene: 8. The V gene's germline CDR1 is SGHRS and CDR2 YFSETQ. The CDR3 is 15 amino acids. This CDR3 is CASTLETGGPDTQYF. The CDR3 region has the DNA TGCGCCAGCACCTTAGAGACAGGGGGCCCAGATACGCAGTATTTT.

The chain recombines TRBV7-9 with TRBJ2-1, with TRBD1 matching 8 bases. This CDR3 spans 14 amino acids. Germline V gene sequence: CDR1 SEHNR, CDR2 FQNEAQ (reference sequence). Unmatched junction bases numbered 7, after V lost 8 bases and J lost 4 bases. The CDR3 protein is CASAQGVSYNEQFF. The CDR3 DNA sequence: TGTGCCAGCGCACAGGGGGTGTCTTACAATGAGCAGTTCTTC.

The CDR3 is CASSPGRDRNKQYF. CDR3 DNA: TGTGCCAGCAGCCCCGGCCGGGACAGAAATAAACAGTACTTC. The chain combines TRBV6-5 with TRBJ2-7; 7 bases are shared with TRBD1. The CDR3 is 14 residues long. Germline V lookup: CDR1 MNHEY, CDR2 SVGAGI. V lost 6 bases to trimming and J lost 10 bases; unmatched junction nucleotides: 15.

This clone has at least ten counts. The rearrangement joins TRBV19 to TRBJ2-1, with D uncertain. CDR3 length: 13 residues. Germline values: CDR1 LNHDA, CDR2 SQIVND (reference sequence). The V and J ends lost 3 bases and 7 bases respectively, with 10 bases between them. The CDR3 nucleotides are TGTGCCAGTAGTATGATGACCGGGAATGAGCAGTTCTTC. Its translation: CASSMMTGNEQFF.

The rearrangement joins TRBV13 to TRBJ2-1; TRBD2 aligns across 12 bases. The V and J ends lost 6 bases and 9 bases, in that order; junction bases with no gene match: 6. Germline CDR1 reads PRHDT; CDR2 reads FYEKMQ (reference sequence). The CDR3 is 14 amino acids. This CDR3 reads CASRTSGRAGEQFF. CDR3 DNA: TGTGCCAGCAGGACTAGCGGGAGAGCGGGTGAGCAGTTCTTC.

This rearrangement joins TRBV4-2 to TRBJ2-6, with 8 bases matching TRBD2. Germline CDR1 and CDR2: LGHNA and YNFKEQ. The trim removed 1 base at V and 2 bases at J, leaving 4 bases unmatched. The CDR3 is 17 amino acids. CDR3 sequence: CASSQGPGGAGANVLTF. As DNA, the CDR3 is TGTGCCAGCAGCCAAGGGCCGGGGGGGGCTGGGGCCAACGTCCTGACTTTC.

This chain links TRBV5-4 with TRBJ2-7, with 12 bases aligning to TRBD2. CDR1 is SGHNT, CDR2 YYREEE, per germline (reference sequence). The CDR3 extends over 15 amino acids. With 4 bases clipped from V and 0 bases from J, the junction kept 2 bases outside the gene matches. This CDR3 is CASSPTSGSSYEQYF. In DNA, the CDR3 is TGTGCCAGCAGCCCGACTAGCGGGAGCTCCTACGAGCAGTACTTC.

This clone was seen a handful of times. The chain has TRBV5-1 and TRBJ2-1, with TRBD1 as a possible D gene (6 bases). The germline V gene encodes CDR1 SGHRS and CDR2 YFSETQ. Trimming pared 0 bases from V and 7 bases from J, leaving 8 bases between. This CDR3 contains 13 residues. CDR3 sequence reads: CASSLGQENEQFF. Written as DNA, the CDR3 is TGCGCCAGCAGCTTGGGACAGGAGAATGAGCAGTTCTTC.

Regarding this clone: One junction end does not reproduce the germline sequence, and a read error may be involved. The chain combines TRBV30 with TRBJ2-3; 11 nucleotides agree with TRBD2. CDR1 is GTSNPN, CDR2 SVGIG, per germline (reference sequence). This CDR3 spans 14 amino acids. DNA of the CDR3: TGTGCCGGGAGGACTAGCGGGTCCCGGGATACGCAGTATTTT. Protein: CAGRTSGSRDTQYF.

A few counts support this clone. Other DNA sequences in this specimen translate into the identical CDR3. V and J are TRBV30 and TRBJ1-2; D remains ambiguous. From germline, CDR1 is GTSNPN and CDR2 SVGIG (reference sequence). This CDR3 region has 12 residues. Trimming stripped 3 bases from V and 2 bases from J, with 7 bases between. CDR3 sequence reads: CAWSLRNYGYTF. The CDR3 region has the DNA TGTGCCTGGAGCCTTAGGAACTATGGCTACACCTTC.

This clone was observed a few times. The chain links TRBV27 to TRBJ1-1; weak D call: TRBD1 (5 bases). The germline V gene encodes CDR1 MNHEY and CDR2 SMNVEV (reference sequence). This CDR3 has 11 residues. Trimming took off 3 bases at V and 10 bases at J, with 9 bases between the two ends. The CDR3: CASSFLGTAFF. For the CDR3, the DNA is TGTGCCAGCAGTTTCCTGGGGACAGCTTTCTTT.

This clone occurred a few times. The CDR3 spells CASSTITANTEAFF. CDR3 coding DNA: TGTGCCAGTAGTACCATCACAGCGAACACTGAAGCTTTCTTT. The rearrangement uses TRBV19 and TRBJ1-1; the D is unclear. Germline CDR1 reads LNHDA; CDR2 reads SQIVND (reference sequence). V was cut by 4 bases and J by 1 base, with 10 bases left in between. This CDR3 has 14 amino acids.

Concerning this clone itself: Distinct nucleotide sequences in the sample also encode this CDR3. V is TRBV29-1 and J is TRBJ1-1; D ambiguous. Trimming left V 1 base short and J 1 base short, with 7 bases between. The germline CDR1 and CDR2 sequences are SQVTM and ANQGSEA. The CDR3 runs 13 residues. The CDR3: CSVEVGANTEAFF. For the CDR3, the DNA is TGCAGCGTTGAAGTCGGAGCGAACACTGAAGCTTTCTTT.

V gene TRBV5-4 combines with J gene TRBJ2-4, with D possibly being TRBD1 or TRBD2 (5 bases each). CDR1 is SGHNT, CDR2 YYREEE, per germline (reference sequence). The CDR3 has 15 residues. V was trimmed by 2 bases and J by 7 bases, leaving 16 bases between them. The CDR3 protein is CASSLGTAEANIQYF. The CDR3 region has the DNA TGTGCCAGCAGCTTAGGGACCGCCGAAGCGAACATTCAGTACTTC.

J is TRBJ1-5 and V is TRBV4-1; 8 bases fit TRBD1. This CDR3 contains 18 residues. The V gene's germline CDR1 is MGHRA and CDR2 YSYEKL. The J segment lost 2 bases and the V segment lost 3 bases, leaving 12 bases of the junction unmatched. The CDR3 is CASSQIFNRGTGNQPQHF. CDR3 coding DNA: TGCGCCAGCAGCCAGATTTTCAACAGGGGGACGGGCAATCAGCCCCAGCATTTT.